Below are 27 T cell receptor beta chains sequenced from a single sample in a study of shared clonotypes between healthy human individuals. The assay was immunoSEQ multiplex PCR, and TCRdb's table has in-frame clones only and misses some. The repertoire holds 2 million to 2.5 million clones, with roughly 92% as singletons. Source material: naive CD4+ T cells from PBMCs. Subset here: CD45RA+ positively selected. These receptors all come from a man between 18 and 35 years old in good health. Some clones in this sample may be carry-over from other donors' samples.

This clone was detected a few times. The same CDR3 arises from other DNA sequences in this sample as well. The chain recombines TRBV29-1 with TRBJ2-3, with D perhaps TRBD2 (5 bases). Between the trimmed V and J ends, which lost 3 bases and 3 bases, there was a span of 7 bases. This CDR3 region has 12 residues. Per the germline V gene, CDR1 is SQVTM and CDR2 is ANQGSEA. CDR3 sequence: CSVDGGTDTQYF. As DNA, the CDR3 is TGCAGCGTTGACGGCGGGACAGATACGCAGTATTTT.

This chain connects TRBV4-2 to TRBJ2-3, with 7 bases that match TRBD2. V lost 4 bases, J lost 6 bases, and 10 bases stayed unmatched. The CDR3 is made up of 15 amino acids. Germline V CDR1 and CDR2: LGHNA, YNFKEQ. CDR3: CASSRTSGLFDTQYF. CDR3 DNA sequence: TGTGCCAGCAGCCGAACCTCGGGACTATTCGATACGCAGTATTTT.

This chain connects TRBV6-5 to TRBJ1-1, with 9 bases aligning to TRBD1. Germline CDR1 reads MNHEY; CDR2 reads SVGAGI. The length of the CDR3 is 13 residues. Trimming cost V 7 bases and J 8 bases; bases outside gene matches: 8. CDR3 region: CASTQTTGGEAFF. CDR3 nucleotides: TGTGCCAGCACCCAGACGACAGGGGGGGAAGCTTTCTTT.

The CDR3 here is CASRKDSSYEQYF. The CDR3 coding sequence is TGTGCCAGCAGGAAGGACTCTTCCTACGAGCAGTACTTC. This chain uses TRBV6-6 with TRBJ2-7; weak D call: TRBD2 (5 bases). Trimming removed 6 bases at V and 1 base at J, with 10 bases between. CDR3 length equals 13 residues. Germline lookup yields CDR1 MNHNY and CDR2 SVGAGI (reference sequence).

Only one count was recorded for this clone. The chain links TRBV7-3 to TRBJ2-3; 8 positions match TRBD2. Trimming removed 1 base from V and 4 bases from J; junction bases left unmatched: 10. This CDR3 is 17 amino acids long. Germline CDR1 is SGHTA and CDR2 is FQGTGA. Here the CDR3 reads CASSLMSSGSFADTQYF. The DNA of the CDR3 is TGTGCCAGCAGCTTAATGTCCAGCGGGAGCTTCGCAGATACGCAGTATTTT.

CDR3 in DNA: TGTGCCAGCAGTGAAGCGTTTTGGGGGTACACTGAAGCTTTCTTT. Protein product: CASSEAFWGYTEAFF. The chain recombines TRBV6-1 with TRBJ1-1; TRBD1 is a possible D gene (5 bases). This CDR3 contains 15 residues. Germline CDR1 and CDR2: MNHNS and SASEGT. V dropped 0 bases and J dropped 3 bases, with 11 bases sitting between them.

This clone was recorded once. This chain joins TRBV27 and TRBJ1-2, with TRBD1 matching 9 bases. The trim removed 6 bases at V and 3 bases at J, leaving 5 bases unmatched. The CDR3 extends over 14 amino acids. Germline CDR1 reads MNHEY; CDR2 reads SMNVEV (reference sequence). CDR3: CASRRDREYYGYTF. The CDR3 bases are TGTGCCAGCAGGCGGGACAGGGAATACTATGGCTACACCTTC.

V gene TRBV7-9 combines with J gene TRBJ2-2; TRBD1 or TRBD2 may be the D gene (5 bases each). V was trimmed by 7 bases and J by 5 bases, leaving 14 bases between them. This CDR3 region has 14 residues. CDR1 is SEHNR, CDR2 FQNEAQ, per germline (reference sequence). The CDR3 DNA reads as TGTGCCAGCAATCGGCGAGGGGAAACCGGGGAGCTGTTTTTT. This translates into CASNRRGETGELFF.

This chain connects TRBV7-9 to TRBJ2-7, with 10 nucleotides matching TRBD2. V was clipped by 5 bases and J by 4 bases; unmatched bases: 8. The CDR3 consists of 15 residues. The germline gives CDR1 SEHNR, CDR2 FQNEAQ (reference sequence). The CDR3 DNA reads TGTGCCAGCAGCCTCCTAGCTAGCGGGAGTTACGAGCAGTACTTC. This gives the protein CASSLLASGSYEQYF.

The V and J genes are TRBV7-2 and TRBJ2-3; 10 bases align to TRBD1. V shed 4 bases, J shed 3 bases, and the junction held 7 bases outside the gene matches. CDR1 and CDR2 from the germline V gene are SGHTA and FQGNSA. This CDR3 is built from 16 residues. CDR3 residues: CASSSRQGALTDTQYF. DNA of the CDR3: TGTGCCAGCAGCTCCCGACAGGGGGCGCTGACAGATACGCAGTATTTT.

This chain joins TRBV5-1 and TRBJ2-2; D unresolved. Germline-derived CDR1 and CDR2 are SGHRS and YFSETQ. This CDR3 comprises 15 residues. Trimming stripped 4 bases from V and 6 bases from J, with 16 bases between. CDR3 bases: TGCGCCAGCAGCACGAACCCTGGAAGGCCCGGGGAGCTGTTTTTT. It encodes CASSTNPGRPGELFF. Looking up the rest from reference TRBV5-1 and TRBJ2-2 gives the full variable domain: KAGVTQTPRYLIKTRGQQVTLSCSPISGHRSVSWYQQTPGQGLQFLFEYFSETQRNKGNFPGRFSGRQFSNSRSEMNVSTLELGDSALYLCASSTNPGRPGELFFGEGSRLTVL.

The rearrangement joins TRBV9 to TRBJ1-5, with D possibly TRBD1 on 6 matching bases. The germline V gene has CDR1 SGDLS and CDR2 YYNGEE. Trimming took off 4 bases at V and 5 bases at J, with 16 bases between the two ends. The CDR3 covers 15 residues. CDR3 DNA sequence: TGTGCCAGCAGCCGATCAGGGGATCTCTATCAGCCCCAGCATTTT. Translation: CASSRSGDLYQPQHF.

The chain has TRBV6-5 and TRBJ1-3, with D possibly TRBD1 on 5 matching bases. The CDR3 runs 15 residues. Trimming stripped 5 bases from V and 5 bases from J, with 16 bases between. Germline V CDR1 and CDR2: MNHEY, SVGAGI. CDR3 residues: CASSTKRGDRNTIYF. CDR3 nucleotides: TGTGCCAGCAGTACGAAAAGAGGGGACCGAAACACCATATATTTT.

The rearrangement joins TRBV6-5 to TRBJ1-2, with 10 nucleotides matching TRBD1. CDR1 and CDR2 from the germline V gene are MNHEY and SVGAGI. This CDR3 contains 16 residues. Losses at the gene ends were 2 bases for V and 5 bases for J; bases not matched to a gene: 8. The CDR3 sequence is CASSYTPGTGAYGYTF. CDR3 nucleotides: TGTGCCAGCAGTTACACCCCCGGGACAGGGGCTTATGGCTACACCTTC.

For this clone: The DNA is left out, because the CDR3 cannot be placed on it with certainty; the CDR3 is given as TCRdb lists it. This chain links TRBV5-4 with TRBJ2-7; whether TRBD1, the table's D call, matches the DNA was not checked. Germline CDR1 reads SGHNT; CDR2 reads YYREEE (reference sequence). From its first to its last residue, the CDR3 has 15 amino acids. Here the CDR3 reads CASSFGPGDSYEQYF.

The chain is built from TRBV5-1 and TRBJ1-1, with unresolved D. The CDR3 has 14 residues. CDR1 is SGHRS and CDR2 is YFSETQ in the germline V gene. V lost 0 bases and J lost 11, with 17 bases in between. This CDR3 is CASSLASQPPGAFF. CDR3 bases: TGCGCCAGCAGCTTGGCAAGCCAACCGCCCGGTGCTTTCTTT.

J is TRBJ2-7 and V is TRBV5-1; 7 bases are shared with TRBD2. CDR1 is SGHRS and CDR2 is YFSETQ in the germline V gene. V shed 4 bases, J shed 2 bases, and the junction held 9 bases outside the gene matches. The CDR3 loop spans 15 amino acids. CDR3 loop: CASSPRASGTYEQYF. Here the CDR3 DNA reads TGCGCCAGCAGCCCCCGGGCTAGCGGAACCTACGAGCAGTACTTC.

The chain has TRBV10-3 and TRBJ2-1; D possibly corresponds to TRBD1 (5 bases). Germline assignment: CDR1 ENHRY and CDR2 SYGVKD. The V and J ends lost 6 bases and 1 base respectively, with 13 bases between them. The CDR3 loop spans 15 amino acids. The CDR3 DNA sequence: TGTGCCATCAGCCAACAGGCCGGGTCCTACAATGAGCAGTTCTTC. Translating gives CAISQQAGSYNEQFF.

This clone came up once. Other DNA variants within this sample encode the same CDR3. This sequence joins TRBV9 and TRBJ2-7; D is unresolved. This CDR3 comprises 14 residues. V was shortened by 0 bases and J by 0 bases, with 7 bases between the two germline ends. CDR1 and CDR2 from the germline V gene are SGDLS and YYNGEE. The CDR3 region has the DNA TGTGCCAGCAGCGTAGCCGGCGCCTCCTACGAGCAGTACTTC. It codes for CASSVAGASYEQYF.

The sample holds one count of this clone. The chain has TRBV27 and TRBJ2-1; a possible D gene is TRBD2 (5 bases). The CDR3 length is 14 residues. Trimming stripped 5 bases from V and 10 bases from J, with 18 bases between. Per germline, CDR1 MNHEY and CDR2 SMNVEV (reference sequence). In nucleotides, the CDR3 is TGTGCCAGCAGTAGATTCCGGGATAAAGAGGAGCAGTTCTTC. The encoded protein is CASSRFRDKEEQFF.

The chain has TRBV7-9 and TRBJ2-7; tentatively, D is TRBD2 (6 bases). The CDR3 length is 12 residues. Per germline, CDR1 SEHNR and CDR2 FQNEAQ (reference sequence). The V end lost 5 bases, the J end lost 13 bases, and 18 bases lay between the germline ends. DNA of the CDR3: TGTGCCAGCAGCCTCACGGGGGAGGAGGGATACTTC. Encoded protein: CASSLTGEEGYF. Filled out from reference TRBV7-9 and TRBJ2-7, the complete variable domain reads DTGVSQNPRHKITKRGQNVTFRCDPISEHNRLYWYRQTLGQGPEFLTYFQNEAQLEKSRLLSDRFSAERPKGSFSTLEIQRTEQGDSAMYLCASSLTGEEGYFGPGTRLTVT.

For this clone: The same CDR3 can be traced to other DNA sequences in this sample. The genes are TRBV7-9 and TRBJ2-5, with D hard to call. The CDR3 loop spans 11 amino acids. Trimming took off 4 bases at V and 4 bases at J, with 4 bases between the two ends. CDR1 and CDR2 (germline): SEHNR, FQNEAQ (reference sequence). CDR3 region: CASSSTETQYF. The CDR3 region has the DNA TGTGCCAGCAGCTCTACAGAGACCCAGTACTTC.

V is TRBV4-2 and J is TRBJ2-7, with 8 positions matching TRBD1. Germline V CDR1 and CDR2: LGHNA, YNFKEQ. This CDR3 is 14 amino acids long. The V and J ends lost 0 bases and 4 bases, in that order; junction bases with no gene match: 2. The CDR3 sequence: CASSQDTGGYEQYF. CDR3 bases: TGTGCCAGCAGCCAAGATACAGGGGGGTACGAGCAGTACTTC.

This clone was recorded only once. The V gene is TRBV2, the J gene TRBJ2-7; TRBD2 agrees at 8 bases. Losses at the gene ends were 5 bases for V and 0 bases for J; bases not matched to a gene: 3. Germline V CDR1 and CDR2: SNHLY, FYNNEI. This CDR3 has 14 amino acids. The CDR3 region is CASSSSGSSYEQYF. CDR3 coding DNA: TGTGCCAGCAGTAGCAGCGGGAGCTCCTACGAGCAGTACTTC.

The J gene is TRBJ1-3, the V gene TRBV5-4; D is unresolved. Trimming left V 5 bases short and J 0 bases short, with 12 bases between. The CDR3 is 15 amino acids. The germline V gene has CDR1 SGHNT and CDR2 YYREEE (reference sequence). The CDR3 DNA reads TGTGCCAGCAGTAACCTACAGTTCTCTGGAAACACCATATATTTT. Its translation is CASSNLQFSGNTIYF.

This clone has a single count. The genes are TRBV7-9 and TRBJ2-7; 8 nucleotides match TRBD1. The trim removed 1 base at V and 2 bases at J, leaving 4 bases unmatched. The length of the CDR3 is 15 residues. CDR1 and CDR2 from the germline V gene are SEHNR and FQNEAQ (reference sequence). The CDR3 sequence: CASSLDGQGPYEQYF. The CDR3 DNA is TGTGCCAGCAGCTTAGATGGACAGGGCCCCTACGAGCAGTACTTC.

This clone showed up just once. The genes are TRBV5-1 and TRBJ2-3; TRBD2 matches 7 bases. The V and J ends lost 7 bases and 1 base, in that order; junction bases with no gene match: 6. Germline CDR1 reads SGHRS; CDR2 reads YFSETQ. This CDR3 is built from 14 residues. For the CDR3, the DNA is TGCGCCAGCGTGGGGCTAGCGGGCACAGATACGCAGTATTTT. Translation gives CASVGLAGTDTQYF.